This paragraph reports one TCR beta chain. Its antigen remains unidentified. Other DNA sequences from this sample encode an identical CDR3 as well. The data belong to a study of radiotherapy plus CTLA-4 blockade in lung cancer. Study background: Disease control was seen in 25% to 40% of patients, objective responses in more than 15%.

V was clipped by 3 bases and J by 2 bases, with 11 bases between them. CDR1 and CDR2 (germline): KGHSH, LQKENI. The length of the CDR3 is 14 residues. Study-level points and caveats: Radiotherapy with ipilimumab was followed by blood expansion of tumor-derived clones.

TCRdb keeps only in-frame clones here, not all; method: immunoSEQ multiplex PCR. Here the sample spans 60,000 to 75,000 clones, 65% to 85% being singletons. Those patients who had chemo-refractory metastatic non-small-cell lung cancer were given focal radiation along with CTLA-4 blockade through ipilimumab. The input for sequencing was peripheral blood, taken from a patient treated with radiotherapy plus ipilimumab. This clonotype originated in a human donor with non-small cell lung cancer whose response to radiotherapy plus ipilimumab could not be evaluated. Some clones in this sample may be carry-over from other donors' samples. The V and J genes are TRBV18 and TRBJ2-7, with D tentatively TRBD2 (6 bases). The CDR3 coding sequence is TGTGCCAGCTCACCGGGACTGGCAACCTACGAGCAGTACTTC. Its protein product is CASSPGLATYEQYF.